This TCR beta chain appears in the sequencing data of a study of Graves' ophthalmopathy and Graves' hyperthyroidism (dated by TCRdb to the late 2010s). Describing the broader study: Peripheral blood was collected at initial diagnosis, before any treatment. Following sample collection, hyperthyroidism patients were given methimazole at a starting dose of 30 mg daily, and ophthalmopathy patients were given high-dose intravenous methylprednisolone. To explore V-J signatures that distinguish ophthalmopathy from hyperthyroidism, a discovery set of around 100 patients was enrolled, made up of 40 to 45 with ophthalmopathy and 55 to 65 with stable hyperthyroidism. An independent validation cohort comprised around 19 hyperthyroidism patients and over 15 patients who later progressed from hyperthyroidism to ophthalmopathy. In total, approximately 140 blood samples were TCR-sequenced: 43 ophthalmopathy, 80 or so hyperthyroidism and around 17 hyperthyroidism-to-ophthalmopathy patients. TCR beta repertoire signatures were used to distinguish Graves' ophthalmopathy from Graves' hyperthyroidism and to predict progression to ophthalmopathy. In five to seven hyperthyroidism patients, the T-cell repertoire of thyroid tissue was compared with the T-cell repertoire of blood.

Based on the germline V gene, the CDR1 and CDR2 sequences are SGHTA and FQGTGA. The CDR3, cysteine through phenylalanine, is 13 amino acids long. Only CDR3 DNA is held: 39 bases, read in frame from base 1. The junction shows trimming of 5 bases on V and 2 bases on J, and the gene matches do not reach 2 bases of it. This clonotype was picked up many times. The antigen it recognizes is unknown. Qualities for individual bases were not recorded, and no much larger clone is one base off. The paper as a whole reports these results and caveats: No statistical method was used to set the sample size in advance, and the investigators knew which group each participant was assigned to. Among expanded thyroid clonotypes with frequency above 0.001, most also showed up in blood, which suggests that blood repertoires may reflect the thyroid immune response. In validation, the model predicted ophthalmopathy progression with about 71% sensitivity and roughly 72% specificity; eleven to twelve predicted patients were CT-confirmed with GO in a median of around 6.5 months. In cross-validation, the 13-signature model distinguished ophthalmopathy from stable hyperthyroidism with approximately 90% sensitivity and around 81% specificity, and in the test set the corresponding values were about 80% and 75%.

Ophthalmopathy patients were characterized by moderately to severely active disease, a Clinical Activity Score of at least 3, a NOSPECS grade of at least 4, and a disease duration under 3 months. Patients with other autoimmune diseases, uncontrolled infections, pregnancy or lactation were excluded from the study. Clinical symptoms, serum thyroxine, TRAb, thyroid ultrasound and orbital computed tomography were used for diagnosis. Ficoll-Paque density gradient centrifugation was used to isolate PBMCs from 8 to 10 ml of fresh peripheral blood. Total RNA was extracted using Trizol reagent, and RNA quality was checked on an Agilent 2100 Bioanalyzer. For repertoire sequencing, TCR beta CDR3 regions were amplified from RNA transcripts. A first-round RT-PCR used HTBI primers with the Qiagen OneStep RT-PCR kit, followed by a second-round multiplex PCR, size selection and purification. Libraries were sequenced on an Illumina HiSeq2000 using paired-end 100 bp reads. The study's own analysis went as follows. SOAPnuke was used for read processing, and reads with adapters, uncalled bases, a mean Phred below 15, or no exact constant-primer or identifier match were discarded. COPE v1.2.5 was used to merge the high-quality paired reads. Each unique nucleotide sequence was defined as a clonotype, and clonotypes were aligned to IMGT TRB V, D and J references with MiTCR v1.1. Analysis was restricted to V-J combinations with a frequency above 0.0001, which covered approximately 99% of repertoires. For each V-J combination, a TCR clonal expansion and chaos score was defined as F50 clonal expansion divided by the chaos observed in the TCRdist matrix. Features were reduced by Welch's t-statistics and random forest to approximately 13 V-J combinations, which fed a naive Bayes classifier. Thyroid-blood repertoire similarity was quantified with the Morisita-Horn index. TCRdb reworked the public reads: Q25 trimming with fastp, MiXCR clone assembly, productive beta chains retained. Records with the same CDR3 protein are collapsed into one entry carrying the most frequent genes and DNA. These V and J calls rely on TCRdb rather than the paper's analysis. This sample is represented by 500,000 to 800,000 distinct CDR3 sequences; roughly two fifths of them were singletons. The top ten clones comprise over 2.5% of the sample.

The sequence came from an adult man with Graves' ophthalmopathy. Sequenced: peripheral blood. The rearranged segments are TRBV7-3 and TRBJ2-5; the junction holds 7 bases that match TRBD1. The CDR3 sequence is CASSETGQETQYF. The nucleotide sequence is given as TGTGCCAGCAGCGAGACAGGGCAAGAGACCCAGTACTTC. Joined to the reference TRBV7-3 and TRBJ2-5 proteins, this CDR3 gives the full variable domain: GAGVSQTPSNKVTEKGKYVELRCDPISGHTALYWYRQSLGQGPEFLIYFQGTGAADDSGLPNDRFFAVRPEGSVSTLKIQRTERGDSAVYLCASSETGQETQYFGPGTRLLVL.